This T cell receptor beta chain was captured by sequencing in a study of CD8+ T cells in alopecia areata. Study outcomes and limitations: There were many expanded lesional clones persisting in scalp and blood during tofacitinib. There were also resident alphabeta T cells of normal skin sequenced in scalp samples.

Following RNA extraction, reverse transcription yielded cDNA that acted as the sequencing template. The method was immunoSEQ multiplex PCR; TCRdb's version includes in-frame clones alone and lacks a portion of them. The profile shows around 300,000 clones, 60% of them singletons. A remark on this clone: Its matching antigen is unknown.

Germline CDR1 is GTSNPN and CDR2 is SVGIG (reference sequence). Trimming stripped 0 bases from V and 1 base from J, with 12 bases between. The CDR3 runs to 15 residues. Treatment in this sample: oral pan-JAK inhibitor, 5-10 mg twice daily. PBMC-derived CD4+ and CD8+ T cells were sorted. The chain uses TRBV30 and TRBJ1-1, with D possibly being TRBD1 (6 bases). The sample was CD4+ T cells sorted from blood, taken around week 54, from a patient treated with tofacitinib. The origin of this receptor is a human donor with alopecia areata. CDR3 nucleotide sequence: TGTGCCTGGAGTGTACAGGGACTCCAGAACACTGAAGCTTTCTTT. Translating gives CAWSVQGLQNTEAFF.